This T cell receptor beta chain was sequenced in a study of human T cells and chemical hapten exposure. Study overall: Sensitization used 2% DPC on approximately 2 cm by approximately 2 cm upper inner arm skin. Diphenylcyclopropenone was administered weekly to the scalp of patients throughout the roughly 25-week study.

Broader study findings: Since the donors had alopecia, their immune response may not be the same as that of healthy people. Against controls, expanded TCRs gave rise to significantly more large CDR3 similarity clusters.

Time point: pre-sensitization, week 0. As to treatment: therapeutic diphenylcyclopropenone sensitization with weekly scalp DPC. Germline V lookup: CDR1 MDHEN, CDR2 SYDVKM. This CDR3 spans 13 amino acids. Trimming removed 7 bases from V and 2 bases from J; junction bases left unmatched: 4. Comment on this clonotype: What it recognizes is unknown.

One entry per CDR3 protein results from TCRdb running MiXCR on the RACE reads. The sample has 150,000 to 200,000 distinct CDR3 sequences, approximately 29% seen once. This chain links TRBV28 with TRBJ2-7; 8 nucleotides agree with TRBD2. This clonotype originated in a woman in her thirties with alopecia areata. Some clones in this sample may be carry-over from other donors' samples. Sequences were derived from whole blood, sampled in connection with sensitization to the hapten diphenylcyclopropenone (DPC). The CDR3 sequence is CASKAGVPYEQYF. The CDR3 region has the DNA TGTGCCAGCAAAGCGGGAGTCCCCTACGAGCAGTACTTC.